This record covers a single T cell receptor (beta chain). The target antigen is unknown. One junction end disagrees with the germline gene, perhaps due to a read error. Alongside blood RNA obtained from unsorted whole blood, germline DNA was also extracted. These data belong to a study of tumor-infiltrating lymphocytes in primary liver carcinoma. Study overall: Patients, male and female, were 30 to 69 years old.

A primer matching the constant region was used to make TCR beta cDNA from about 500 ng of total RNA. Each TCR beta library was derived from three nested multiplex PCR rounds that employed slightly modified ARM-PCR. The first two PCR rounds used TRBV1-TRBV30 primers with a Cbeta primer, approximately 10 cycles each. Each CDR3 protein is one row after TCRdb ran MiXCR on the multiplex PCR reads. Of 300,000 to 400,000 distinct CDR3 sequences in the sample, less than 65% were seen once. Study-wide results and caveats: Lesser overlap characterized tumor-adjacent and tumor-blood pairs relative to tumor region pairs.

The CDR3 totals 13 residues. CDR1 is MNHNY and CDR2 is SVGAGI in the germline V gene (reference sequence). The sample consisted of peripheral blood. The rearrangement joins TRBV6-6 to TRBJ1-6, with D perhaps matching TRBD1 (6 bases). The origin of this receptor is a man between 40 and 49 years old with primary liver carcinoma and hepatitis B virus infection. The CDR3 region is CASRSRDNSPIHF. CDR3 DNA: TGTGCCAGCAGGTCGAGGGACAATTCACCCATCCACTTT.